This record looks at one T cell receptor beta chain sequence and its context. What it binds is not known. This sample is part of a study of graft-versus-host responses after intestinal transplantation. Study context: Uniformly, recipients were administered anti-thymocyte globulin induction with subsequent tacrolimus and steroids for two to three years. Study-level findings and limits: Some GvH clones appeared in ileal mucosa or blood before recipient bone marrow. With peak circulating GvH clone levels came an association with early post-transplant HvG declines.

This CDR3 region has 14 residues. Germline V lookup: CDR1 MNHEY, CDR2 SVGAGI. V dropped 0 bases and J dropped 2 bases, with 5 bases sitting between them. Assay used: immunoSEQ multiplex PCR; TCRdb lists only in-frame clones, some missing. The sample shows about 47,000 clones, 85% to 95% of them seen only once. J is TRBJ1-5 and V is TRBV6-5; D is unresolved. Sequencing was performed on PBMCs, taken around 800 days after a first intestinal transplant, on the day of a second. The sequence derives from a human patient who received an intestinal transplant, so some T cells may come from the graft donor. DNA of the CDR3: TGTGCCAGCAGTTACTCCCCGGGCAATCAGCCCCAGCATTTT. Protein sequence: CASSYSPGNQPQHF.